This entry lists 14 T cell receptor beta chains sequenced from one sample in a study of T cell clonality in common variable immunodeficiency. The assay was immunoSEQ multiplex PCR, and TCRdb's table has in-frame clones only and misses some. The sample gives tens of thousands of clones, none seen only once, and the top ten clones hold 1.7%. Sequenced input: peripheral blood mononuclear cells. These receptors were obtained from a person aged 18 to 70 in good health.

This clone has at least ten counts. CDR3 bases read: TGTGCCAGCAGTGAGACTAGCGGGAGACTCTACGAG. It codes for CASSETSGRLYE. In full, the CDR3 is CASSETSGRLYEQYF. V usage is TRBV6-1 and J usage is TRBJ2-7; 12 bases line up with TRBD2. The sequenced fragment ends 3 residues before the CDR3 boundary, so the rest is inferred from the germline J gene. The germline gives CDR1 MNHNS, CDR2 SASEGT. The CDR3 is made up of 15 amino acids. J lost 3 bases, V lost 3 bases, and 3 bases had no gene match.

This clone was counted ten times or more. The read stops 3 residues short of the end of the CDR3; the missing end is completed from the germline J gene. This chain uses TRBV20-1 with TRBJ2-3; the match to TRBD2 covers 10 bases. The germline V gene has CDR1 DFQATT and CDR2 SNEGSKA (reference sequence). V lost 3 bases and J lost 4; bases outside the gene matches: 4. The CDR3 runs to 14 residues. CDR3 amino acids: CSASGLAGADTQYF. The covered CDR3 bases are TGCAGTGCTAGTGGGCTAGCGGGAGCAGATACG.

In its sample, this clone was seen many times. From the germline J gene comes the end of the CDR3, since the read stops 3 residues before it. The chain carries TRBV20-1 and TRBJ2-3; 8 bases are shared with TRBD2. The CDR3 runs 15 residues. Germline trimming cut 0 bases from V and 0 bases from J; bases unmatched to any gene: 2. Per germline, CDR1 DFQATT and CDR2 SNEGSKA (reference sequence). The chain's CDR3 is CSARDASGSTDTQYF. CDR3 DNA (partial): TGCAGTGCTAGAGACGCTAGCGGGAGCACAGATACG.

This clone was recorded at least ten times. The read terminates 3 residues ahead of where the CDR3 ends, so the germline J gene completes it. The V gene is TRBV19, the J gene TRBJ1-3; 10 nucleotides agree with TRBD1. This CDR3 is 16 amino acids long. The germline V gene has CDR1 LNHDA and CDR2 SQIVND (reference sequence). After removal of 7 bases from V and 6 bases from J, the junction contained 12 bases not matched to a gene. CDR3 loop: CASTHRTGGLENTIYF. The CDR3 DNA, read in part, is TGTGCCAGTACCCACCGGACAGGGGGTTTGGAAAACACC.

At least ten counts were recorded for this clone. The CDR3 end lies 3 residues beyond the end of the read and is filled in from the germline J gene. This chain joins TRBV2 and TRBJ2-7; maybe TRBD2 (6 bases). Germline loops: CDR1 SNHLY, CDR2 FYNNEI. The CDR3 contains 17 residues. Trimming removed 7 bases at V and 5 bases at J, with 27 bases between. The covered CDR3 bases are TGTGCCAGCATTGACTGGCGGGATCGCCTCTTCGACGACGAG. Protein product: CASIDWRDRLFDDE. The full-length CDR3 reads as CASIDWRDRLFDDEQYF.

This clone came up many times. One end of the junction varies from germline; a read error may be responsible. The observed sequence ends 3 residues before the CDR3 terminus, with the missing tail filled in from the germline J gene. The chain joins TRBV12-5 to TRBJ2-2; TRBD1 matches 7 bases. CDR1 is LGHNT and CDR2 is FRNRAP in the germline V gene. The CDR3 totals 14 residues. CDR3 bases read: TGTGCTAGTGGGTTGGGACAGACCACCGGGGAG. Translated: CASGLGQTTGE. The CDR3 in full is CASGLGQTTGELFF.

This clone was picked up many times. From the germline J gene comes the end of the CDR3, since the read stops 3 residues before it. The chain is built from TRBV9 and TRBJ2-3; 11 bases are shared with TRBD2. Germline-derived CDR1 and CDR2 are SGDLS and YYNGEE. The CDR3 is 16 amino acids. The V segment lost 0 bases and the J segment 4 bases; nucleotides outside the gene matches: 4. The CDR3 sequence: CASSVGLAGTADTQYF. The sequenced part of the CDR3 DNA is TGTGCCAGCAGCGTAGGACTAGCGGGGACCGCAGATACG.

Details on this clone: The CDR3 is cut off 3 residues early in the read; its end comes from the germline J gene. The chain is built from TRBV19 and TRBJ1-2; D call uncertain. V was shortened by 1 base and J by 2 bases, with 8 bases between the two germline ends. Looked up from germline, CDR1 is LNHDA and CDR2 is SQIVND (reference sequence). This CDR3 spans 14 amino acids. The CDR3 loop is CASSIGAGNYGYTF. Partial CDR3 DNA: TGTGCCAGTAGTATAGGTGCGGGGAACTATGGC.

This clone showed up many times. The observed sequence ends 3 residues before the CDR3 terminus, with the missing tail filled in from the germline J gene. The chain employs TRBV12-3 or TRBV12-4 and TRBJ1-4; a possible D gene is TRBD1 (6 bases). The CDR3 extends over 13 amino acids. The V end was cut by 10 bases, the J end by 4 bases, with 13 bases between. The DNA read from the CDR3 is TGTGCCACCTCGGAGGGGGATAATGAAAAA. This gives the protein CATSEGDNEK. The whole CDR3 sequence reads CATSEGDNEKLFF.

Many counts were recorded for this clone. The read ends 3 residues before the CDR3 terminus; that terminus is restored from the germline J gene. The rearrangement joins TRBV7-9 to TRBJ2-7; 9 bases align to TRBD1. The CDR3 contains 14 residues. Losses at the gene ends were 5 bases for V and 3 bases for J; bases not matched to a gene: 5. Germline V gene data show CDR1 as SEHNR and CDR2 as FQNEAQ (reference sequence). The CDR3 reads CASSNRDRDYEQYF. CDR3 DNA (partial): TGTGCCAGCAGCAACAGGGACAGGGACTACGAG.

At least ten counts were recorded for this clone. The read ends 3 residues shy of where the CDR3 ends; the end is completed using the germline J gene. The chain has TRBV12-3 or TRBV12-4 and TRBJ2-2; D uncertain. This CDR3 contains 13 residues. Trimming pared 6 bases from V and 8 bases from J, leaving 13 bases between. The CDR3 reads CASSSQTRGELFF. Incomplete CDR3 DNA: TGTGCCAGCAGCTCTCAAACGCGAGGGGAG.

This clone was counted ten times or more. The read ends 3 residues before the CDR3 terminus; that terminus is restored from the germline J gene. The V gene is TRBV18, the J gene TRBJ1-6, with 9 bases matching TRBD1. Per germline, CDR1 KGHSH and CDR2 LQKENI. V lost 2 bases to trimming and J lost 3 bases; unmatched junction nucleotides: 8. The CDR3 consists of 18 residues. CDR3 DNA, as far as it was read: TGTGCCAGCTCACCAATTCAGCTGGGACAGGGCTATAATTCACCC. It yields the protein CASSPIQLGQGYNSP. The whole CDR3 protein reads CASSPIQLGQGYNSPLHF.

This clone has ten or more counts. The CDR3 is cut off 3 residues early in the read; its end comes from the germline J gene. The chain joins TRBV14 to TRBJ2-1; 9 positions agree with TRBD2. CDR1 SGHDN and CDR2 FVKESK come from the germline V gene. The CDR3 extends over 15 amino acids. After removal of 1 base from V and 6 bases from J, the junction contained 4 bases not matched to a gene. The sequenced part of the CDR3 DNA is TGTGCCAGCAGCCAAGTAGCGGGAGTACGCAATGAG. It codes for CASSQVAGVRNE. The full-length CDR3 reads as CASSQVAGVRNEQFF.

The sample holds many counts of this clone. The CDR3 is cut off 3 residues early in the read; its end comes from the germline J gene. V and J are TRBV7-9 and TRBJ1-2, with D possibly matching TRBD1 (5 bases). Germline V lookup: CDR1 SEHNR, CDR2 FQNEAQ (reference sequence). V was clipped by 1 base and J by 5 bases, with 11 bases between them. The CDR3 is made up of 14 amino acids. CDR3 protein: CASSLVEGAYGYTF. The CDR3 bases that were read are TGTGCCAGCAGCTTAGTTGAAGGGGCTTATGGC.